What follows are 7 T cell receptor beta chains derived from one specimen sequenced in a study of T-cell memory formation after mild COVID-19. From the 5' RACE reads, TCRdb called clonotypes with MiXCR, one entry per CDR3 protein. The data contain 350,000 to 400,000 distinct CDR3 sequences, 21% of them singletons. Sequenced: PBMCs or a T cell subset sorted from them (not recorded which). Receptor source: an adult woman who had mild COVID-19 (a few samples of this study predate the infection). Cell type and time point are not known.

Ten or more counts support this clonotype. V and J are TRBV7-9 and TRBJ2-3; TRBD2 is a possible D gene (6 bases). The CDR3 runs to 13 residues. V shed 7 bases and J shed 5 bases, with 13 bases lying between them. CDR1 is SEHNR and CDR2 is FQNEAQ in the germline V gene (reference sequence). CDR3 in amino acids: CASTHLRGDTQYF. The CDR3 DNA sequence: TGTGCCAGCACCCACCTGCGGGGAGATACGCAGTATTTT.

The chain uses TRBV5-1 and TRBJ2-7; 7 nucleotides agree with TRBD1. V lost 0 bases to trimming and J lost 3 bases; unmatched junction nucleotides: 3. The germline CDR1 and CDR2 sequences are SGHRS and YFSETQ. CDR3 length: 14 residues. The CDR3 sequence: CASSLAQGIYEQYF. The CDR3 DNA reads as TGCGCCAGCAGCTTGGCACAGGGGATCTACGAGCAGTACTTC.

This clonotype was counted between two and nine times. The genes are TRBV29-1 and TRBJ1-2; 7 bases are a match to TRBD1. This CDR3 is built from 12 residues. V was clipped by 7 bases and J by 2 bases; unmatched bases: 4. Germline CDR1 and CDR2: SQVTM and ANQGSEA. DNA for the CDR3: TGCAGCGCCCTGGGACAGAACTATGGCTACACCTTC. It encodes CSALGQNYGYTF.

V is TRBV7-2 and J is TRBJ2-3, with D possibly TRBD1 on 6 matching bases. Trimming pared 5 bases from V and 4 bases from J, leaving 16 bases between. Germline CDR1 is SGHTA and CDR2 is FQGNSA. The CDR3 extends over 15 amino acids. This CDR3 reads CASSPPGVGADTQYF. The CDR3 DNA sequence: TGTGCCAGCAGCCCCCCAGGGGTCGGGGCAGATACGCAGTATTTT.

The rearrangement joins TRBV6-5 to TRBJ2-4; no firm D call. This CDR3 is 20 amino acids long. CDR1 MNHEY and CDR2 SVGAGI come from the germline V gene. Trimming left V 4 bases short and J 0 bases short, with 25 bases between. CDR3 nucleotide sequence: TGTGCCAGCAGTTCCCGCGTCGTTAGCATCGCCCCACTAGCCAAAAACATTCAGTACTTC. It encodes CASSSRVVSIAPLAKNIQYF.

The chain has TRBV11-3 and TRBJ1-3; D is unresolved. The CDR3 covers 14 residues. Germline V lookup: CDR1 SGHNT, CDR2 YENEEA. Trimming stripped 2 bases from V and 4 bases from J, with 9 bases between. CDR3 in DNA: TGTGCCAGCAGCTTAATGCAAGGGGGAAACACCATATATTTT. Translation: CASSLMQGGNTIYF.

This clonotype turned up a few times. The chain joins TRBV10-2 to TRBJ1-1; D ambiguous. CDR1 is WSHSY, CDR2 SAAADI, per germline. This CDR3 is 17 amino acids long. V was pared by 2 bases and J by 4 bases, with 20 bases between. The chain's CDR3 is CASSEGGQATSVTEAFF. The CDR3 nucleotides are TGCGCCAGCAGTGAGGGTGGCCAAGCGACCTCGGTCACTGAAGCTTTCTTT.